The 32 T cell receptor beta chains below come from one sample, sequenced in a study of technical replicates of blood from several donors. The data were produced by immunoSEQ multiplex PCR, yet TCRdb's version contains in-frame clones alone and is incomplete. Among 60,000 to 80,000 clones listed, nearly 90% were seen once. Specimen: PBMCs. The source is a human donor in good health. Some clones in this sample may be carry-over from other donors' samples.

The DNA for the CDR3 is TGTGCCAGCAGTTACTTAAGAGCAGGGTACGAGCAGTACTTC. Protein sequence: CASSYLRAGYEQYF. This chain connects TRBV6-5 to TRBJ2-7; the D gene is possibly TRBD1 (5 bases). Germline CDR1 MNHEY, CDR2 SVGAGI. This CDR3 contains 14 residues. Trimming pared 1 base from V and 4 bases from J, leaving 11 bases between.

The rearrangement links TRBV18 to TRBJ2-5, with TRBD1 matching over 9 bases. V was pared by 3 bases and J by 4 bases, with 6 bases of the junction left unmatched. Germline values: CDR1 KGHSH, CDR2 LQKENI. The CDR3 sequence is 15 residues long. The DNA for the CDR3 is TGTGCCAGCTCACCTGACGGACAGGGGAGAGAGACCCAGTACTTC. Encoded protein: CASSPDGQGRETQYF.

The chain joins TRBV7-3 to TRBJ2-2; TRBD2 matches at 8 bases. Losses at the gene ends were 4 bases for V and 0 bases for J; bases not matched to a gene: 4. The CDR3 has 16 amino acids. Germline CDR1 reads SGHTA; CDR2 reads FQGTGA. The CDR3 nucleotides are TGTGCCAGCAGCTCACAAGCGGGAGCGAACACCGGGGAGCTGTTTTTT. Its translation: CASSSQAGANTGELFF.

The V gene is TRBV27, the J gene TRBJ2-1; 9 bases fit TRBD2. J gave up 10 bases and V 2 bases, and 6 bases lay outside the gene matches. In germline, CDR1 is MNHEY, CDR2 SMNVEV (reference sequence). This CDR3 comprises 14 residues. The CDR3 sequence: CASSLTSGWEEQFF. CDR3 in DNA: TGTGCCAGCAGTTTAACTAGCGGGTGGGAGGAGCAGTTCTTC.

The genes are TRBV9 and TRBJ2-1, with 8 bases matching TRBD2. Germline CDR1 is SGDLS and CDR2 is YYNGEE. V dropped 4 bases and J dropped 3; count of bases not matched to a gene: 12. The length of the CDR3 is 17 residues. CDR3 region: CASSSLSGGSGYNEQFF. CDR3 DNA sequence: TGTGCCAGCAGCTCACTCTCGGGAGGGAGCGGCTACAATGAGCAGTTCTTC. Looking up the rest from reference TRBV9 and TRBJ2-1 gives the full variable domain: DSGVTQTPKHLITATGQRVTLRCSPRSGDLSVYWYQQSLDQGLQFLIQYYNGEERAKGNILERFSAQQFPDLHSELNLSSLELGDSALYFCASSSLSGGSGYNEQFFGPGTRLTVL.

The CDR3: CASSPSGSLNEQYF. In DNA, the CDR3 is TGTGCCAGCAGTCCTAGCGGGAGTCTCAACGAGCAGTACTTC. This chain links TRBV7-2 with TRBJ2-7, with TRBD2 matching 10 bases. The V gene end was trimmed by 6 bases and the J gene end by 5 bases; junction bases not matched to a gene: 7. Germline V gene lookup returns CDR1 SGHTA and CDR2 FQGNSA. The CDR3 is 14 amino acids.

The gene calls are TRBV4-2 and TRBJ1-1; a possible D gene is TRBD1 (5 bases). The V end lost 0 bases, the J end lost 2 bases, and 10 bases lay between the germline ends. Germline V gene data show CDR1 as LGHNA and CDR2 as YNFKEQ. The CDR3 runs 15 residues. The CDR3 region is CASSQEEGRNTEAFF. CDR3 coding DNA: TGTGCCAGCAGCCAAGAGGAGGGGCGTAACACTGAAGCTTTCTTT.

The rearrangement joins TRBV18 to TRBJ1-5; 8 nucleotides match TRBD1. V gave up 2 bases and J gave up 2 bases; unmatched junction bases: 5. This CDR3 has 16 amino acids. In germline, CDR1 is KGHSH, CDR2 LQKENI. The CDR3 coding sequence is TGTGCCAGCTCACCAGGACAGGGATCTGGCAATCAGCCCCAGCATTTT. Its translation: CASSPGQGSGNQPQHF.

V is TRBV2 and J is TRBJ1-2; TRBD1 might be the D (6 bases). V was cut by 0 bases and J by 4 bases, with 18 bases left in between. This CDR3 has 17 amino acids. Germline loops: CDR1 SNHLY, CDR2 FYNNEI. This CDR3 reads CASSEARTVTVPYGYTF. In DNA, the CDR3 is TGTGCCAGCAGTGAAGCCAGGACAGTGACCGTTCCCTATGGCTACACCTTC.

This clone was seen only a few times. This sequence joins TRBV7-9 and TRBJ1-2; possible D gene TRBD1, 6 bases. The V end lost 1 base, the J end lost 4 bases, and 10 bases lay between the germline ends. The CDR3 spans 14 residues. CDR1 is SEHNR, CDR2 FQNEAQ, per germline (reference sequence). The CDR3 DNA reads as TGTGCCAGCAGCTTAGACGCAGGGGTCTATGGCTACACCTTC. Protein product: CASSLDAGVYGYTF.

The genes are TRBV7-6 and TRBJ2-2, with D possibly matching TRBD2 (6 bases). The germline V gene has CDR1 SGHVS and CDR2 FNYEAQ. The length of the CDR3 is 18 residues. V was trimmed by 4 bases and J by 1 base, leaving 19 bases between them. The chain's CDR3 is CASSSQAGGTKNTGELFF. The CDR3 coding sequence is TGTGCCAGCAGCTCCCAGGCCGGGGGTACAAAGAACACCGGGGAGCTGTTTTTT.

This chain uses TRBV19 with TRBJ2-1; weak D call: TRBD1 (5 bases). Trimming stripped 5 bases from V and 7 bases from J, with 15 bases between. The CDR3 contains 14 residues. Germline CDR1 is LNHDA and CDR2 is SQIVND (reference sequence). CDR3 residues: CASSVSRGRNEQFF. In DNA form, the CDR3 reads TGTGCCAGTAGTGTCTCTAGGGGCCGGAATGAGCAGTTCTTC.

This clone was counted only a few times. The V gene is TRBV15, the J gene TRBJ2-2; TRBD2 matches at 11 bases. There are 16 residues in the CDR3. In germline, CDR1 is LNHNV, CDR2 YYDKDF (reference sequence). J gave up 3 bases and V 1 base, and 1 base lay outside the gene matches. The CDR3: CATSRGSGRDTGELFF. The CDR3 DNA follows: TGTGCCACCAGCAGAGGTAGCGGGAGGGACACCGGGGAGCTGTTTTTT.

The chain combines TRBV7-2 with TRBJ2-5; perhaps TRBD1 as D (5 bases). From germline, CDR1 is SGHTA and CDR2 FQGNSA. The CDR3 runs to 16 residues. Trimming removed 1 base at V and 2 bases at J, with 14 bases between. CDR3 sequence: CASSLGGSRAQETQYF. DNA of the CDR3: TGTGCCAGCAGCTTAGGTGGGTCCAGGGCTCAAGAGACCCAGTACTTC.

CDR3 nucleotides: TGTGCCAGCAGCGAGATGACTAGCGCTGAGCAGTTCTTC. Protein: CASSEMTSAEQFF. The chain carries TRBV7-2 and TRBJ2-1, with 8 bases lining up with TRBD2. Germline V gene sequence: CDR1 SGHTA, CDR2 FQGNSA. This CDR3 has 13 residues. V gave up 5 bases and J gave up 9 bases; unmatched junction bases: 6.

This rearrangement joins TRBV11-2 to TRBJ1-2; tentatively, D is TRBD1 (5 bases). V lost 1 base and J 2 bases, leaving 8 bases between the germline ends. Looked up from germline, CDR1 is SGHAT and CDR2 is FQNNGV. The CDR3 totals 14 residues. The CDR3, as DNA: TGTGCCAGCAGCTTAGGAAACAGGAACTATGGCTACACCTTC. It translates to CASSLGNRNYGYTF.

The chain is built from TRBV4-3 and TRBJ2-2; 8 nucleotides agree with TRBD1. The V gene end was trimmed by 4 bases and the J gene end by 3 bases; junction bases not matched to a gene: 10. The CDR3 is 17 residues long. CDR1 is LGHNA and CDR2 is YSLEER in the germline V gene. CDR3 sequence (DNA): TGCGCCAGCAGCCTTAGCTCAGGGGGCGGCCACACCGGGGAGCTGTTTTTT. This encodes CASSLSSGGGHTGELFF.

The chain carries TRBV6-6 and TRBJ1-1, with D perhaps matching TRBD1 (6 bases). This CDR3 has 13 residues. V was shortened by 7 bases and J by 6 bases, with 15 bases between the two germline ends. Germline V CDR1 and CDR2: MNHNY, SVGAGI (reference sequence). This chain's CDR3 is CASTLRGTAEAFF. CDR3 nucleotide sequence: TGTGCCAGCACCTTGAGGGGGACCGCTGAAGCTTTCTTT.

This clone turned up a few times. The chain joins TRBV7-9 to TRBJ1-2; D is undetermined. The CDR3 extends over 12 amino acids. The V gene's germline CDR1 is SEHNR and CDR2 FQNEAQ (reference sequence). V lost 5 bases, J lost 4 bases, and 8 bases lay in between. CDR3 in amino acids: CASSKQPYGYTF. In DNA, the CDR3 is TGTGCCAGCAGCAAACAACCCTATGGCTACACCTTC. The full variable domain, rest sourced from reference TRBV7-9 and TRBJ1-2, is DTGVSQNPRHKITKRGQNVTFRCDPISEHNRLYWYRQTLGQGPEFLTYFQNEAQLEKSRLLSDRFSAERPKGSFSTLEIQRTEQGDSAMYLCASSKQPYGYTFGSGTRLTVV.

V gene TRBV2 combines with J gene TRBJ2-7; D gene unclear. The CDR3 is made up of 13 amino acids. Germline CDR1 and CDR2: SNHLY and FYNNEI. Trimming stripped 3 bases from V and 6 bases from J, with 12 bases between. CDR3 sequence reads: CASSEVPNSEQYF. In nucleotides, the CDR3 is TGTGCCAGCAGTGAGGTACCAAACTCCGAGCAGTACTTC.

V usage is TRBV6-6 and J usage is TRBJ2-3; the match to TRBD2 covers 9 bases. The CDR3 is 15 amino acids. V lost 4 bases, J lost 6 bases, and 8 bases stayed unmatched. CDR1 and CDR2 (germline): MNHNY, SVGAGI (reference sequence). The CDR3 DNA reads TGTGCCAGCAGTTCATCCAGCGGGGGGACGGATACGCAGTATTTT. It is translated as CASSSSSGGTDTQYF.

The chain carries TRBV6-6 and TRBJ1-1, with 10 nucleotides matching TRBD1. This CDR3 region has 14 residues. CDR1 is MNHNY, CDR2 SVGAGI, per germline (reference sequence). Trimming at V came to 8 bases and at J to 0 bases, leaving 3 bases not matched to a gene. The DNA of the CDR3 is TGTGCCAGCGCGGACAGGGGGTTGAACACTGAAGCTTTCTTT. As protein: CASADRGLNTEAFF.

With regard to this clone: Compared with germline, one end of the junction differs, possibly owing to a read error. The chain carries TRBV30 and TRBJ1-6; D is unresolved. This CDR3 region has 15 residues. Germline V gives CDR1 GTSNPN, CDR2 SVGIG (reference sequence). The DNA for the CDR3 is TGTGCCTGGAGTGTAATGGCGGCCGATAATTCGCCCCTCCACTTT. The encoded protein is CAWSVMAADNSPLHF.

This clone was observed a few times. This chain uses TRBV10-3 with TRBJ2-1, with 7 nucleotides matching TRBD1. J was trimmed by 4 bases and V by 10 bases; bases with no gene match: 4. This CDR3 spans 12 amino acids. Germline CDR1 ENHRY, CDR2 SYGVKD. This CDR3 reads CASQTGYNEQFF. The CDR3 DNA reads as TGTGCCAGCCAGACAGGGTACAATGAGCAGTTCTTC.

The rearrangement links TRBV5-1 to TRBJ2-1; TRBD2 matches at 12 bases. Unmatched junction bases numbered 8, after V lost 4 bases and J lost 9 bases. This CDR3 region has 15 residues. Germline CDR1 and CDR2: SGHRS and YFSETQ. In DNA, the CDR3 is TGCGCCAGCAGCCCAGCTGGACTAGCGGGAATTGAGCAGTTCTTC. Its translation: CASSPAGLAGIEQFF.

The chain couples TRBV5-1 to TRBJ1-2; TRBD1 might be the D (5 bases). CDR1 and CDR2 from the germline V gene are SGHRS and YFSETQ. V lost 4 bases and J lost 8, with 15 bases in between. This CDR3 has 13 amino acids. The CDR3 bases are TGCGCCAGCAGCCGGGGGGAGAGTTTGGGCTACACCTTC. Amino acids: CASSRGESLGYTF. Full variable domain (missing parts from reference TRBV5-1 and TRBJ1-2): KAGVTQTPRYLIKTRGQQVTLSCSPISGHRSVSWYQQTPGQGLQFLFEYFSETQRNKGNFPGRFSGRQFSNSRSEMNVSTLELGDSALYLCASSRGESLGYTFGSGTRLTVV.

This clone was recorded only once. This sequence joins TRBV7-8 and TRBJ2-1; no clear D gene. The length of the CDR3 is 13 residues. V was pared by 5 bases and J by 7 bases, with 12 bases between. Germline loops: CDR1 SGHVS, CDR2 FQNEAQ. This CDR3 reads CASSQSRGNEQFF. In DNA form, the CDR3 reads TGTGCCAGCAGCCAGTCGCGCGGAAATGAGCAGTTCTTC.

The chain combines TRBV9 with TRBJ2-1; 8 bases line up with TRBD1. Germline CDR1 and CDR2: SGDLS and YYNGEE. Trimming cost V 4 bases and J 0 bases; bases outside gene matches: 12. CDR3 length: 18 amino acids. The CDR3 nucleotides read TGTGCCAGCAGCTACAGGGGGATGGGGGCCTCCTCCTACAATGAGCAGTTCTTC. Amino acid sequence: CASSYRGMGASSYNEQFF.

This sequence joins TRBV30 and TRBJ2-7; TRBD2 agrees at 7 bases. Germline CDR1 is GTSNPN and CDR2 is SVGIG (reference sequence). This CDR3 region has 13 residues. V dropped 1 base and J dropped 7; count of bases not matched to a gene: 7. The CDR3 nucleotides read TGTGCCTGGAGTGAAATGGGGGGGTTTGAGCAGTACTTC. It is translated as CAWSEMGGFEQYF. The full variable domain, in which reference TRBV30 and TRBJ2-7 provide the parts outside the CDR3, is SQTIHQWPATLVQPVGSPLSLECTVEGTSNPNLYWYRQAAGRGLQLLFYSVGIGQISSEVPQNLSASRPQDRQFILSSKKLLLSDSGFYLCAWSEMGGFEQYFGPGTRLTVT.

This CDR3 reads CASSLEAGNYGYTF. The CDR3, as DNA: TGTGCCAGCAGCTTGGAGGCAGGGAACTATGGCTACACCTTC. This chain uses TRBV5-4 with TRBJ1-2, with D perhaps TRBD1 (5 bases). The V end lost 0 bases, the J end lost 2 bases, and 8 bases lay between the germline ends. CDR1 is SGHNT, CDR2 YYREEE, per germline (reference sequence). The CDR3 is 14 residues long.

This clone was recorded a few times. The V call is TRBV16, the J call TRBJ1-1, with D uncertain. CDR1 is KGHSY and CDR2 is FQNENV in the germline V gene. This CDR3 region has 15 residues. Trimming stripped 4 bases from V and 4 bases from J, with 16 bases between. The CDR3 sequence: CASSPNSKLGTEAFF. The CDR3 DNA reads TGTGCCAGCAGCCCGAATTCGAAACTTGGCACTGAAGCTTTCTTT.

CDR3 DNA: TGCGCCAGCAGCTCGAGGATAGCGGGGGCAACTAGCACAGATACGCAGTATTTT. It yields the protein CASSSRIAGATSTDTQYF. The gene calls are TRBV5-1 and TRBJ2-3; TRBD2 matches at 9 bases. The junction had 11 bases not matched to a gene; V was cut back by 3 bases and J by 0 bases. Germline lookup yields CDR1 SGHRS and CDR2 YFSETQ. This CDR3 spans 18 amino acids.